The rows below give T cell receptor beta chains drawn from one sample of a study of T cell responses to AZD1222 COVID-19 vaccine. Using immunoSEQ multiplex PCR, the repertoire was profiled, and TCRdb retains in-frame clones only, with some absent. The sample consists of more than 70,000 clones, roughly 90% of them appearing once. The sequences come from peripheral blood, collected on day 0 of AZD1222 vaccination. These receptors all stem from an adult in good health. Both conserved end residues are trimmed from each CDR3. The D gene is left open where the match is weak.

cdr3_length: 12; v_call: TRBV7-3; d_call: NA; cdr3_aa: ASSSIGGNSPLH
cdr3_length: 16; v_call: TRBV7-7; d_call: TRBD2; cdr3_aa: ASSSPPTTGGSYNEQF
cdr3_length: 14; v_call: TRBV29-1; d_call: TRBD1; cdr3_aa: SVGQGPQLLVRGYT
cdr3_length: 13; v_call: TRBV7-6; d_call: NA; cdr3_aa: ASSLVTLDTGELF
cdr3_length: 12; v_call: TRBV4-2; d_call: NA; cdr3_aa: ASSQEASYNEQF
cdr3_length: 13; v_call: TRBV9; d_call: TRBD2; cdr3_aa: ASSVFSGVNNEQF
cdr3_length: 14; v_call: TRBV5-4; d_call: NA; cdr3_aa: ASSSRSGGDNEKLF
cdr3_length: 13; v_call: TRBV6-1; d_call: NA; cdr3_aa: ASSELTSYPYEQY
cdr3_length: 12; v_call: TRBV7-2; d_call: NA; cdr3_aa: ASSLLPSSYEQY
cdr3_length: 12; v_call: TRBV6-5; d_call: TRBD1; cdr3_aa: ASREGDSFEKLF
cdr3_length: 12; v_call: TRBV6-5; d_call: TRBD1; cdr3_aa: ASSPGTGFTEAF
cdr3_length: 12; v_call: TRBV19; d_call: NA; cdr3_aa: ASSLGRVDSPLH
cdr3_length: 9; v_call: TRBV6-5; d_call: NA; cdr3_aa: ASLRGTEAF
cdr3_length: 11; v_call: TRBV6-6; d_call: TRBD1; cdr3_aa: ASMTGSATEAF
cdr3_length: 9; v_call: TRBV6-5; d_call: NA; cdr3_aa: ASVANTEAF
cdr3_length: 12; v_call: TRBV7-8; d_call: TRBD1; cdr3_aa: ASSPTTGGTEAF
cdr3_length: 12; v_call: TRBV5-5; d_call: TRBD1; cdr3_aa: ASAPTGQSYEQY
cdr3_length: 13; v_call: TRBV24-1; d_call: TRBD2; cdr3_aa: ATSDAAGGLDTQY
cdr3_length: 13; v_call: TRBV15; d_call: NA; cdr3_aa: ATSRELSSYNEQF